Listed below are T cell receptor beta chains from one sample, sequenced in a study of blood T cell repertoires in COVID-19. Using immunoSEQ multiplex PCR, the repertoire was profiled, and TCRdb retains in-frame clones only, with some absent. The repertoire has roughly 200,000 clones, 90% of them found once; the top ten carry 0.5% to 0.75%. Sequenced input: peripheral blood. The source of these receptors is a man aged 45-65 years with acute or convalescent COVID-19. CDR3s include the opening cysteine and the closing phenylalanine or tryptophan. Each record gives: clone size, J gene, CDR3 length, V gene, D gene, CDR3 protein, CDR3 DNA. The D gene is left open where the match is weak. For some rows the clone size is stated as once, few or many, or as a class when expanded; others skip it.

NA,TRBJ2-7,15,TRBV5-4,TRBD1,CASSLGGQGNYEQYF,TGTGCCAGCAGCTTGGGGGGACAGGGAAACTACGAGCAGTACTTC
once,TRBJ2-1,14,TRBV15,TRBD2,CATSRARGADEQFF,TGTGCCACCAGCAGAGCGCGGGGGGCCGATGAGCAGTTCTTC
NA,TRBJ2-1,13,TRBV4-1,TRBD2,CASSQERLAEQFF,TGCGCCAGCAGCCAAGAAAGACTAGCCGAGCAGTTCTTC
NA,TRBJ2-7,15,TRBV27,NA,CASSLRWGVTYEQYF,TGTGCCAGCAGTCTCCGATGGGGAGTAACCTACGAGCAGTACTTC
few,TRBJ1-6,17,TRBV30,TRBD1,CAWSTDRVGLYNSPLHF,TGTGCCTGGAGTACCGACAGGGTCGGATTATATAATTCACCCCTCCACTTT
NA,TRBJ2-1,16,TRBV18,TRBD2,CASSFLPGGTYNEQFF,TGTGCCAGCTCGTTCCTTCCGGGAGGCACCTACAATGAGCAGTTCTTC
NA,TRBJ2-1,16,TRBV5-6,TRBD2,CASSATSGGSYNEQFF,TGTGCCAGCAGCGCGACTAGCGGGGGCTCCTACAATGAGCAGTTCTTC
NA,TRBJ1-1,12,TRBV20-1,NA,CSASDGGVEAFF,TGCAGTGCTAGTGACGGAGGGGTTGAAGCTTTCTTT
NA,TRBJ2-5,19,TRBV27,TRBD2,CASSLPFQPGTSFAETQYF,TGTGCCAGCAGTTTACCCTTTCAGCCTGGGACTAGCTTTGCGGAGACCCAGTACTTC
once,TRBJ2-1,18,TRBV7-8,TRBD2,CASSSGTSGLGGYNEQFF,TGTGCCAGCAGCTCCGGGACTAGCGGGCTGGGGGGGTACAATGAGCAGTTCTTC
NA,TRBJ1-1,15,TRBV10-3,TRBD1,CAISGAGGVFTEAFF,TGTGCCATCAGTGGGGCAGGGGGTGTGTTTACTGAAGCTTTCTTT
NA,TRBJ2-3,14,TRBV25-1,TRBD1,CASTRTGGGNTQYF,TGTGCCAGCACGCGGACAGGGGGCGGGAATACGCAGTATTTT
NA,TRBJ2-4,11,TRBV20-1,NA,CSASSQGLVYF,TGCAGTGCGAGCTCACAGGGTTTGGTGTACTTC
NA,TRBJ2-2,15,TRBV6-5,TRBD1,CASSPGTGNTGELFF,TGTGCCAGCAGTCCCGGGACAGGGAACACCGGGGAGCTGTTTTTT
NA,TRBJ2-1,17,TRBV28,NA,CASSLIRQLWDYNEQFF,TGTGCCAGCAGTTTGATTAGACAGTTATGGGACTACAATGAGCAGTTCTTC
NA,TRBJ1-5,13,TRBV30,TRBD1,CAWSGTQGQPQHF,TGTGCCTGGAGCGGGACACAGGGGCAGCCCCAGCATTTT
NA,TRBJ1-5,14,TRBV9,NA,CASSAFGDNQPQHF,TGTGCCAGCAGCGCCTTCGGGGACAATCAGCCCCAGCATTTT
NA,TRBJ2-1,14,TRBV6-5,TRBD1,CASSPDRDYNEQFF,TGTGCCAGCAGTCCAGACAGGGATTACAATGAGCAGTTCTTC
NA,TRBJ1-2,15,TRBV28,TRBD1,CASSDSGQGTRGYTF,TGTGCCAGCAGCGACTCGGGACAGGGGACCAGGGGCTACACCTTC
NA,TRBJ1-2,13,TRBV5-4,TRBD1,CASSQGQDYGYTF,TGTGCCAGCAGCCAAGGACAGGACTATGGCTACACCTTC
NA,TRBJ2-2,15,TRBV5-1,NA,CASRLRDKNTGELFF,TGCGCCAGCCGCCTCCGGGACAAGAACACCGGGGAGCTGTTTTTT
once,TRBJ2-3,16,TRBV27,NA,CASSSPLRSGTDTQYF,TGTGCCAGCAGTTCCCCCCTCAGGTCAGGCACAGATACGCAGTATTTT
few,TRBJ2-5,14,TRBV5-1,TRBD2,CASSRTSGQETQYF,TGCGCCAGCAGCCGGACTAGCGGACAAGAGACCCAGTACTTC
NA,TRBJ1-1,15,TRBV7-2,NA,CASSLEVVLGGEAFF,TGTGCCAGCAGCTTAGAAGTTGTGCTTGGGGGCGAAGCTTTCTTT
NA,TRBJ1-5,17,TRBV15,TRBD1,CATSRDGGQAFNQPQHF,TGTGCCACCAGCAGAGATGGGGGACAGGCCTTCAATCAGCCCCAGCATTTT
NA,TRBJ1-3,20,TRBV15,NA,CATSREGTYTKSSSGNTIYF,TGTGCCACCAGCAGAGAGGGGACATACACTAAATCCAGCTCTGGAAACACCATATATTTT
NA,TRBJ2-1,17,TRBV5-6,TRBD2,CASSLPGGAPPYNEQFF,TGTGCCAGCAGCCTCCCGGGGGGGGCGCCGCCCTACAATGAGCAGTTCTTC
NA,TRBJ2-7,16,TRBV7-8,TRBD2,CASSPRSASGKGEQYF,TGTGCCAGCAGCCCTAGGTCGGCTAGCGGGAAAGGTGAGCAGTACTTC
NA,TRBJ1-1,16,TRBV6-5,NA,CASSYRNGGVNTEAFF,TGTGCCAGCAGTTACAGGAATGGAGGGGTGAACACTGAAGCTTTCTTT
NA,TRBJ1-3,14,TRBV9,TRBD1,CASSVGGQSNTIYF,TGTGCCAGCAGCGTAGGGGGACAGTCAAACACCATATATTTT
NA,TRBJ1-1,13,TRBV10-1,NA,CASSESSVTEAFF,TGCGCCAGCAGTGAGTCCAGCGTTACGGAAGCTTTCTTT
NA,TRBJ2-1,15,TRBV4-2,NA,CASSPPGGKVGEQFF,TGTGCCAGCAGCCCGCCCGGAGGGAAGGTCGGTGAGCAGTTCTTC
NA,TRBJ2-2,14,TRBV28,TRBD1,CATKGQGYTGELFF,TGTGCCACAAAGGGACAGGGGTACACCGGGGAGCTGTTTTTT
NA,TRBJ2-6,18,TRBV5-6,NA,CASSLVGVTDSGANVLTF,TGTGCCAGCAGCTTGGTAGGGGTTACTGACTCTGGGGCCAACGTCCTGACTTTC
NA,TRBJ2-1,16,TRBV4-3,TRBD1,CASSQLPGQGYNEQFF,TGCGCCAGCAGCCAACTACCGGGACAGGGCTACAATGAGCAGTTCTTC
NA,TRBJ2-3,13,TRBV5-5,NA,CASSPFVSDTQYF,TGTGCCAGCAGCCCCTTCGTATCGGATACGCAGTATTTT
few,TRBJ2-3,14,TRBV28,NA,CASRPVGAGDTQYF,TGTGCCAGCAGACCCGTGGGGGCAGGGGATACGCAGTATTTT
NA,TRBJ2-1,17,TRBV18,TRBD2,CASSPKLPGLAENEQFF,TGTGCCAGCTCACCAAAACTACCGGGACTAGCGGAAAATGAGCAGTTCTTC
NA,TRBJ2-1,16,TRBV5-6,TRBD1,CASSSLRTGVLDEQFF,TGTGCCAGCAGCTCCTTGAGGACAGGGGTTTTGGATGAGCAGTTCTTC
once,TRBJ1-2,15,TRBV5-1,NA,CASTPGGGAEIGYTF,TGCGCCAGCACCCCCGGCGGGGGCGCGGAGATTGGCTACACCTTC
NA,TRBJ2-3,14,TRBV9,NA,CASSVTGNTDTQYF,TGTGCCAGCAGCGTAACAGGGAACACAGATACGCAGTATTTT
NA,TRBJ2-1,16,TRBV5-4,TRBD2,CASSLPGLVGDNEQFF,TGTGCCAGCAGCTTGCCGGGACTAGTTGGGGACAATGAGCAGTTCTTC
NA,TRBJ2-1,14,TRBV28,TRBD2,CASRGPTSGNEQFF,TGTGCCAGCAGGGGTCCGACTAGCGGGAATGAGCAGTTCTTC
NA,TRBJ1-1,13,TRBV28,NA,CASSFPRNTEAFF,TGTGCCAGCAGTTTTCCCCGGAACACTGAAGCTTTCTTT
NA,TRBJ2-2,16,TRBV24-1,NA,CATSDFSVRNTGELFF,TGTGCCACCAGTGATTTTAGCGTCAGAAACACCGGGGAGCTGTTTTTT
NA,TRBJ1-1,14,TRBV18,NA,CASSPVTENTEAFF,TGTGCCAGCTCACCAGTGACAGAGAACACTGAAGCTTTCTTT
NA,TRBJ2-7,14,TRBV19,TRBD2,CASTGTSGRNEQYF,TGTGCCAGTACTGGGACTAGCGGGAGGAACGAGCAGTACTTC
NA,TRBJ2-3,17,TRBV3-1/TRBV3-2,TRBD1,CASSQAGGQKSTDTQYF,TGTGCCAGCAGCCAAGCAGGGGGACAGAAGAGCACAGATACGCAGTATTTT
NA,TRBJ2-5,13,TRBV27,NA,CASSFSYQETQYF,TGTGCCAGCAGTTTTTCGTACCAAGAGACCCAGTACTTC
NA,TRBJ2-2,15,TRBV5-1,TRBD1,CASSPTGPWTGELFF,TGCGCCAGCAGCCCGACAGGGCCGTGGACCGGGGAGCTGTTTTTT
NA,TRBJ1-6,14,TRBV19,TRBD1,CASSSAGGNSPLHF,TGTGCCAGTAGTTCTGCAGGGGGTAATTCACCCCTCCACTTT
NA,TRBJ1-6,15,TRBV11-2,TRBD1,CASSLGDRELSPLHF,TGTGCCAGCAGCTTAGGGGACAGGGAGCTTTCACCCCTCCACTTT
once,TRBJ2-1,11,TRBV20-1,NA,CSARGGVEQFF,TGCAGTGCCCGGGGTGGGGTTGAGCAGTTCTTC
NA,TRBJ1-6,17,TRBV28,NA,CASTGRRVGTNNSPLHF,TGTGCCAGCACCGGACGCAGGGTAGGGACAAATAATTCACCCCTCCACTTT